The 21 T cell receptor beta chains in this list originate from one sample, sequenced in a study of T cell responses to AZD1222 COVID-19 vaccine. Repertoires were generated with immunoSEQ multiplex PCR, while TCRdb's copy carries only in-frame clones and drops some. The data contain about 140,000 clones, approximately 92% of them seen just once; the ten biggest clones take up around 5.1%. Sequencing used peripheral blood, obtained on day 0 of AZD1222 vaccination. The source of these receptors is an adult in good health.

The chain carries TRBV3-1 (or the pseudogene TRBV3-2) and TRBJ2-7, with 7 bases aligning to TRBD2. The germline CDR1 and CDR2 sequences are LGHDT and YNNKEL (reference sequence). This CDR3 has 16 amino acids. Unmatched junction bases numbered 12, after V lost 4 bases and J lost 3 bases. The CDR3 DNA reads TGTGCCAGCAGCCTATCCGCACTAGCGACATTCTACGAGCAGTACTTC. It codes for CASSLSALATFYEQYF.

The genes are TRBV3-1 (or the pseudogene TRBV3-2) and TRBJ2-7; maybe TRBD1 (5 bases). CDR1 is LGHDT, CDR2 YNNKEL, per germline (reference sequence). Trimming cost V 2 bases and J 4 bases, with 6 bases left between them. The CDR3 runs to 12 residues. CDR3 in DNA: TGTGCCAGCAGCCAAAGGGGTTACGAGCAGTACTTC. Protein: CASSQRGYEQYF.

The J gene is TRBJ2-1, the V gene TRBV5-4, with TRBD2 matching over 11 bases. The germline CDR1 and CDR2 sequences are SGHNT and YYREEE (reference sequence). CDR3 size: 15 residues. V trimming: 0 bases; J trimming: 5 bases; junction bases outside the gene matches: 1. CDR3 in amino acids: CASSLASGRNNEQFF. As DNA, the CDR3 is TGTGCCAGCAGCTTGGCTAGCGGGAGGAACAATGAGCAGTTCTTC. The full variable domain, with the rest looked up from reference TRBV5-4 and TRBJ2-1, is ETGVTQSPTHLIKTRGQQVTLRCSSQSGHNTVSWYQQALGQGPQFIFQYYREEENGRGNFPPRFSGLQFPNYSSELNVNALELDDSALYLCASSLASGRNNEQFFGPGTRLTVL.

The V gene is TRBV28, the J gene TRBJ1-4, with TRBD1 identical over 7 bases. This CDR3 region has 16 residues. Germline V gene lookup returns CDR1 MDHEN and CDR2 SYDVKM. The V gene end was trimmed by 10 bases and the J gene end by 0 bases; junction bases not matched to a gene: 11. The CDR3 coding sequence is TGTGCCACCGTGGGAAGGACAGGCGCAACTAATGAAAAACTGTTTTTT. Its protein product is CATVGRTGATNEKLFF.

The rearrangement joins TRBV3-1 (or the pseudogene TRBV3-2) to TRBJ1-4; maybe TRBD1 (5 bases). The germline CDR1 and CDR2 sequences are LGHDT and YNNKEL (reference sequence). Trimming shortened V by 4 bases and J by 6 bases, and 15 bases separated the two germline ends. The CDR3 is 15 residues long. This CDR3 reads CASSPTVSPYEKLFF. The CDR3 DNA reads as TGTGCCAGCAGCCCGACAGTATCACCCTATGAAAAACTGTTTTTT.

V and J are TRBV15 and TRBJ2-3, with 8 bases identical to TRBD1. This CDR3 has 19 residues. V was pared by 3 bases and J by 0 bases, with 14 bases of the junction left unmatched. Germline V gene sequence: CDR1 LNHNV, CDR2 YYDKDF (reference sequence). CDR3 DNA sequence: TGTGCCACCAGCAGTCCCAGGGGTAAGACAGGGGCTAGCACAGATACGCAGTATTTT. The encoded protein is CATSSPRGKTGASTDTQYF.

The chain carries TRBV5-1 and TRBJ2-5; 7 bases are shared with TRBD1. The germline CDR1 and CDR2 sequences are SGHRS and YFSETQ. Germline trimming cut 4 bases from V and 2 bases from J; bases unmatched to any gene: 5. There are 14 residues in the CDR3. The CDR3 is CASSIGGPQETQYF. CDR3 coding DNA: TGCGCCAGCAGCATAGGGGGCCCTCAAGAGACCCAGTACTTC.

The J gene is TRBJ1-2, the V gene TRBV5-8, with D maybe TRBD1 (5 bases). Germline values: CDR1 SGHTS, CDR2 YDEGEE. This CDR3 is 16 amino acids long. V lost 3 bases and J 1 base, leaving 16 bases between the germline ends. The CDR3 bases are TGTGCCAGCAGCTCCAGAACGACAGACCTTAACTATGGCTACACCTTC. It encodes CASSSRTTDLNYGYTF. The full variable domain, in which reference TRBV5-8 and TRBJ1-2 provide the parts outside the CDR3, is EAGVTQSPTHLIKTRGQQATLRCSPISGHTSVYWYQQALGLGLQFLLWYDEGEERNRGNFPPRFSGRQFPNYSSELNVNALELEDSALYLCASSSRTTDLNYGYTFGSGTRLTVV.

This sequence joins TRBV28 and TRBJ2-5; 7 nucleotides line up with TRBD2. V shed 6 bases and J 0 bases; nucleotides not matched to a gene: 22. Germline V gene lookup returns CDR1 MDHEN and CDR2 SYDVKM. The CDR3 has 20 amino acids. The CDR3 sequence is CASSTFGGGNRGTYQETQYF. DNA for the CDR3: TGTGCCAGCAGCACTTTTGGCGGGGGAAATCGGGGGACGTACCAAGAGACCCAGTACTTC.

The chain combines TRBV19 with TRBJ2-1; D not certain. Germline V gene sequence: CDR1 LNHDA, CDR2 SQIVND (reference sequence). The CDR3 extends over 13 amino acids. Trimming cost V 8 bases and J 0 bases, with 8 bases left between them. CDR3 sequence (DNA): TGTGCCAGTTCTGATAACTCCTACAATGAGCAGTTCTTC. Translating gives CASSDNSYNEQFF.

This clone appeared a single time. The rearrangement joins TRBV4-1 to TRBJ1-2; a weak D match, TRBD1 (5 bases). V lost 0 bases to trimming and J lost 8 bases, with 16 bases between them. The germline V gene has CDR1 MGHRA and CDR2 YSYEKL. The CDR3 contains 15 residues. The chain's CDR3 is CASSQEETGREGYTF. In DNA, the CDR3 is TGCGCCAGCAGCCAAGAAGAGACGGGCAGGGAGGGCTACACCTTC.

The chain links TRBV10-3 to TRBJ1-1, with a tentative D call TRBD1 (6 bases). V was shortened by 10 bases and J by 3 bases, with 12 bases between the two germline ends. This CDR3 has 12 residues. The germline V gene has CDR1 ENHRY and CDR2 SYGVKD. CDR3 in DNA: TGTGCCACAGGGACAAGATACACTGAAGCTTTCTTT. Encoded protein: CATGTRYTEAFF.

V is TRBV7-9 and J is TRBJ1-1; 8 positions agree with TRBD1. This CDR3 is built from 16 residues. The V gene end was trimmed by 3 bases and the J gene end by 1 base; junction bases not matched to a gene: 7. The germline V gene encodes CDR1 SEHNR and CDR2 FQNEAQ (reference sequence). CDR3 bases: TGTGCCAGCAGCTTTACACGGACAGGGCGGAACACTGAAGCTTTCTTT. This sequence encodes CASSFTRTGRNTEAFF.

The DNA for the CDR3 is TGTGCCAGTAGTATAGATCGTTTTGGTGTGCAGACTGAAGCTTTCTTT. Translating gives CASSIDRFGVQTEAFF. The rearrangement uses TRBV19 and TRBJ1-1; D remains unclear. The ends were cut back, 0 bases at V and 5 bases at J, with 16 bases in the middle. The germline V gene encodes CDR1 LNHDA and CDR2 SQIVND (reference sequence). The CDR3 spans 16 residues.

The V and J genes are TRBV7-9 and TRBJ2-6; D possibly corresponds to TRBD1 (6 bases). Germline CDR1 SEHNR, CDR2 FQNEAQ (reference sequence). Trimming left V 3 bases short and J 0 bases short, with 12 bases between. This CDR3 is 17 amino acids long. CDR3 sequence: CASSFLQGLSGANVLTF. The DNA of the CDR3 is TGTGCCAGCAGCTTCTTACAGGGCCTCTCTGGGGCCAACGTCCTGACTTTC.

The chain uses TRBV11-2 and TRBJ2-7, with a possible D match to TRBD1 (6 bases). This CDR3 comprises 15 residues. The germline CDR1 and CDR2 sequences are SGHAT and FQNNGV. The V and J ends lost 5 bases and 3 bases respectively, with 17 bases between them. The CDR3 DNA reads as TGTGCCAGCAGCACTCGTAGGGGGAATGGCTACGAGCAGTACTTC. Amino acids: CASSTRRGNGYEQYF.

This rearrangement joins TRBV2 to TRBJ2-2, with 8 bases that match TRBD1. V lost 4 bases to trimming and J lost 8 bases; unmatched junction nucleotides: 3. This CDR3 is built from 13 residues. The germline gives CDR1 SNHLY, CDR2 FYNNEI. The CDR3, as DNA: TGTGCCAGCAGTGGACAGGGGTTAGGGGAGCTGTTTTTT. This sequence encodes CASSGQGLGELFF.

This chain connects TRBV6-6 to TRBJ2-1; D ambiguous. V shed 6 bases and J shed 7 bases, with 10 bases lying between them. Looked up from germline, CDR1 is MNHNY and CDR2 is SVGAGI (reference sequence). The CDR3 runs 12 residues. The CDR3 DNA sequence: TGTGCCAGCAGCCCTGGTGCTAATGAGCAGTTCTTC. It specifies CASSPGANEQFF.

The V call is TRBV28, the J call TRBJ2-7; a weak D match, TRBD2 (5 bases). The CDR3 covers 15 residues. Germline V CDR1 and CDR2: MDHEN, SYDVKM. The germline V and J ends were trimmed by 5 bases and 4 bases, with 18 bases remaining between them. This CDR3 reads CASSLAGERRYEQYF. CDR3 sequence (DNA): TGTGCCAGCAGTCTCGCCGGGGAAAGAAGGTACGAGCAGTACTTC.

The CDR3 here is CASSPDRGLTQPQHF. The CDR3 bases are TGTGCCAGCAGTCCTGACAGGGGGCTAACTCAGCCCCAGCATTTT. The chain joins TRBV2 to TRBJ1-5; TRBD1 matches at 10 bases. CDR3 length equals 15 residues. The germline gives CDR1 SNHLY, CDR2 FYNNEI. J lost 6 bases, V lost 5 bases, and 7 bases had no gene match.

The DNA of the CDR3 is TGCAGTGCTAGTCCGAATTTAAACGCTATCGGGGGTGGCTACACCTTC. Its protein is CSASPNLNAIGGGYTF. J is TRBJ1-2 and V is TRBV20-1, with D maybe TRBD1 (5 bases). The CDR3 has 16 residues. CDR1 and CDR2 from the germline V gene are DFQATT and SNEGSKA (reference sequence). V lost 3 bases to trimming and J lost 7 bases, with 24 bases between them.